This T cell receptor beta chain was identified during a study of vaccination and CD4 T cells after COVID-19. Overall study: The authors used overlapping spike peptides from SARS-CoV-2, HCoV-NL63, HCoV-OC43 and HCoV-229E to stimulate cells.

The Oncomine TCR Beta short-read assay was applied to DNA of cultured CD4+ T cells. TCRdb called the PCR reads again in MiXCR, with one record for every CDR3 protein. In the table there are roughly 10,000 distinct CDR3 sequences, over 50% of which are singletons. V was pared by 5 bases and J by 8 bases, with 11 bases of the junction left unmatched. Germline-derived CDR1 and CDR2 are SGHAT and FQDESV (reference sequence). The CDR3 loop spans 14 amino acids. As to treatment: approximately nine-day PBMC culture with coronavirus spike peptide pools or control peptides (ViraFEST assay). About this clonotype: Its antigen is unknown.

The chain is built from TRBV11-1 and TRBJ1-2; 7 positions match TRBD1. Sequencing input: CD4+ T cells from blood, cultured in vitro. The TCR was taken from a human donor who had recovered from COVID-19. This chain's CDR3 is CASSVTGVPYGYTF. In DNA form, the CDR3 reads TGTGCCAGCAGCGTAACAGGGGTACCCTACGGCTACACCTTC.